The clone carrying this T cell receptor beta chain occurred a few times. TCRdb re-called the RT-PCR reads with MiXCR, one entry per CDR3 protein. The sample includes about 680,000 distinct CDR3 sequences, over 12% seen only once; the top ten take roughly 3.9%. Sequencing used memory CD4+ T cells from blood. The TCR was taken from a female donor in good health, serving as a healthy control.

The CDR3 reads CASSQGLAGGNTGELFF. CDR3 sequence (DNA): TGCGCCAGCAGCCAAGGACTAGCGGGAGGGAACACCGGGGAGCTGTTTTTT. This chain connects TRBV4-1 to TRBJ2-2; TRBD2 matches 13 bases. This CDR3 region has 17 residues. Germline V gene lookup returns CDR1 MGHRA and CDR2 YSYEKL. Trimming removed 1 base from V and 1 base from J; junction bases left unmatched: 0.